This TCR beta chain comes out of a study of T-cell memory formation after mild COVID-19. Study-wide points: There were some responding clones in pre-infection memory, which suggested that cross-reactive memory had joined.

5'RACE primed at constant segments yielded TCR alpha and TCR beta cDNA libraries bearing sample barcodes and UMIs. TCRdb ran MiXCR on the 5' RACE reads and lists one entry per CDR3 protein. The sample yields some 450,000 distinct CDR3 sequences, about a sixth seen once. Of note for this clonotype: The antigen is unknown.

The receptor comes from a man between 18 and 35 years old who had mild COVID-19 (a few samples of this study predate the infection). Cell type and time point are not known. Sequencing input: PBMCs or a T cell subset sorted from them (not recorded which).

The CDR3 sequence is CASTGDRASYNEQFF. The CDR3 coding sequence is TGTGCCAGCACGGGTGACCGGGCCTCCTACAATGAGCAGTTCTTC. This chain links TRBV2 with TRBJ2-1; D call uncertain. Between the trimmed V and J ends, which lost 7 bases and 0 bases, there was a span of 13 bases. CDR1 and CDR2 from the germline V gene are SNHLY and FYNNEI. The CDR3 sequence is 15 residues long.